The 2 T cell receptor beta chains presented below share a single source sample, sequenced in a study of T cells after yellow fever vaccination (dated by TCRdb to the late 2010s). The library was made by 5' RACE. These reads were obtained on an Illumina HiSeq 2500. The public reads were quality trimmed at Q25 with fastp and then assembled into clones with MiXCR by TCRdb, keeping productive beta chains. One record per CDR3 amino acid sequence lists the most common genes and DNA. For this sample there are hundreds of thousands of distinct CDR3 sequences; about 13% appear just once. Of the sample, about 14% falls within the top ten clones. Explained via the paper, the treatment or condition label denotes: live attenuated yellow fever vaccine strain. Material: PBMCs, obtained on the day of the yellow fever booster vaccination. Every receptor here comes from a man younger than 40 who received the YFV17D yellow fever vaccine.

This clonotype was observed a few times. V is TRBV18 and J is TRBJ1-1; D call uncertain. The length of the CDR3 is 14 residues. Germline CDR1 is KGHSH and CDR2 is LQKENI. Between the trimmed V and J ends, which lost 3 bases and 3 bases, there was a span of 11 bases. The CDR3 DNA is TGTGCCAGCTCACCGGCCGGGATAGACACTGAAGCTTTCTTT. Its translation is CASSPAGIDTEAFF.

This clonotype was detected many times. This chain joins TRBV29-1 and TRBJ1-5, with 9 bases identical to TRBD1. V lost 7 bases, J lost 7 bases, and 11 bases stayed unmatched. The CDR3 totals 14 residues. Germline-derived CDR1 and CDR2 are SQVTM and ANQGSEA. CDR3 residues: CSAEAGDRVQPQHF. CDR3 coding DNA: TGCAGCGCCGAGGCGGGGGACAGGGTACAGCCCCAGCATTTT. Combining the CDR3 with reference TRBV29-1 and TRBJ1-5 gives the whole variable domain SAVISQKPSRDICQRGTSLTIQCQVDSQVTMMFWYRQQPGQSLTLIATANQGSEATYESGFVIDKFPISRPNLTFSTLTVSNMSPEDSSIYLCSAEAGDRVQPQHFGDGTRLSIL.